This T cell receptor beta chain came from a study of PD-1 blockade in classical Hodgkin lymphoma. CDR1 is SEHNR, CDR2 FQNEAQ, per germline (reference sequence). Between the trimmed V and J ends, which lost 1 base and 5 bases, there was a span of 11 bases. The CDR3 is made up of 14 amino acids. There was relapse after autologous stem cell transplantation in every patient, and there was variation in brentuximab vedotin exposure. Method: immunoSEQ multiplex PCR; TCRdb's copy keeps in-frame clones and lacks some. Among about 10,000 clones listed, approximately 75% were seen once. The clonotype was recovered from a human donor with classical Hodgkin lymphoma. The chain is built from TRBV7-9 and TRBJ1-2, with a weak D call TRBD1 (5 bases). This sample comprised peripheral blood mononuclear cells (PBMCs), obtained at baseline. Here the CDR3 reads CASSLGGTIYGYTF. CDR3 DNA: TGTGCCAGCAGCTTAGGGGGGACGATTTATGGCTACACCTTC.